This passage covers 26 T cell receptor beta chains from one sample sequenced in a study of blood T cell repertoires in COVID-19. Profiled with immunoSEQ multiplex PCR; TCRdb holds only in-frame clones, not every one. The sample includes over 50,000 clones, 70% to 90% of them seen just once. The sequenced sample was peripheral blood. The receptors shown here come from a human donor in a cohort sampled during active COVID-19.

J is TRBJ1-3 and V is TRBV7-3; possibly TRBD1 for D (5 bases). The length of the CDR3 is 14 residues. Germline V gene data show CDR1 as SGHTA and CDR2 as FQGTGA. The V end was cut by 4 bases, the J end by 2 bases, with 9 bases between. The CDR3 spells CASSSSGPGNTIYF. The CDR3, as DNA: TGTGCCAGCAGCTCATCAGGGCCTGGAAACACCATATATTTT.

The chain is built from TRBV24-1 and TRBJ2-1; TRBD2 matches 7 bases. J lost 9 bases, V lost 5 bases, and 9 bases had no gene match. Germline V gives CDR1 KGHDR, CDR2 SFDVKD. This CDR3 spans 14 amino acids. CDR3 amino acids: CATSVSGREREQFF. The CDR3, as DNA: TGTGCCACCAGTGTGTCTGGGAGGGAACGTGAGCAGTTCTTC.

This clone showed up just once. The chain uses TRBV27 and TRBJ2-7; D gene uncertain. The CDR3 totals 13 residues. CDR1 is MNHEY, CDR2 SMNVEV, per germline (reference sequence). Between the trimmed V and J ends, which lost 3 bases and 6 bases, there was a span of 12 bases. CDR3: CASSLFRFSEQYF. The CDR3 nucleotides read TGTGCCAGCAGTTTGTTCCGGTTCTCCGAGCAGTACTTC.

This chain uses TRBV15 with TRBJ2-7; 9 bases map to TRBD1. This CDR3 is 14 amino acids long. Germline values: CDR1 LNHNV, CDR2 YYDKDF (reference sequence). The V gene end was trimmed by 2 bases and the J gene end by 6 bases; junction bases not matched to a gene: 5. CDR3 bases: TGTGCCACCAGCAGATTGGGACAGGGAAGCGAGCAGTACTTC. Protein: CATSRLGQGSEQYF. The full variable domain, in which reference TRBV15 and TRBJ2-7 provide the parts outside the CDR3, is DAMVIQNPRYQVTQFGKPVTLSCSQTLNHNVMYWYQQKSSQAPKLLFHYYDKDFNNEADTPDNFQSRRPNTSFCFLDIRSPGLGDTAMYLCATSRLGQGSEQYFGPGTRLTVT.

The CDR3 DNA follows: TGTGCCAGCAGCCTCAGACAGTCCCCCGGCTACGAGCAGTACTTC. This encodes CASSLRQSPGYEQYF. The chain has TRBV7-6 and TRBJ2-7, with TRBD1 as a possible D gene (5 bases). The ends were cut back, 5 bases at V and 3 bases at J, with 17 bases in the middle. The length of the CDR3 is 15 residues. Germline lookup yields CDR1 SGHVS and CDR2 FNYEAQ.

CDR3 region: CASTTAGSTEAFF. The CDR3 nucleotides read TGTGCCAGCACAACCGCAGGAAGCACTGAAGCTTTCTTT. The V call is TRBV6-5, the J call TRBJ1-1; D unclear. This CDR3 is 13 amino acids long. Trimming cost V 7 bases and J 4 bases, with 13 bases left between them. The germline CDR1 and CDR2 sequences are MNHEY and SVGAGI.

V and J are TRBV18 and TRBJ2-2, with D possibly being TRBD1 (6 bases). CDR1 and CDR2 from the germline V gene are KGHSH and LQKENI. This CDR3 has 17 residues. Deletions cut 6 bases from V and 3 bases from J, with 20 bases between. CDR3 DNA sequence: TGTGCCAGCTCCCTCTCTCAGGGGTTTACCGACACCGGGGAGCTGTTTTTT. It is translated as CASSLSQGFTDTGELFF.

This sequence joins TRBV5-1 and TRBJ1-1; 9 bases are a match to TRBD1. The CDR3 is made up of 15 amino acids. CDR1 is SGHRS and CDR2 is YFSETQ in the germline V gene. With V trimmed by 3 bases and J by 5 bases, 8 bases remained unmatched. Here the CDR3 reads CASSWTGASETEAFF. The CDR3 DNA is TGCGCCAGCAGCTGGACAGGGGCTTCGGAGACTGAAGCTTTCTTT. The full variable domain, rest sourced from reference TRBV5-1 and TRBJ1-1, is KAGVTQTPRYLIKTRGQQVTLSCSPISGHRSVSWYQQTPGQGLQFLFEYFSETQRNKGNFPGRFSGRQFSNSRSEMNVSTLELGDSALYLCASSWTGASETEAFFGQGTRLTVV.

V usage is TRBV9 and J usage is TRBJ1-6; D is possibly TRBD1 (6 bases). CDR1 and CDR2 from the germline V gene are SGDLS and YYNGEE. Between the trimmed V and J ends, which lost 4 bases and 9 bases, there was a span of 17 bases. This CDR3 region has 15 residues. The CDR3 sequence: CASSPGDRGGSPLHF. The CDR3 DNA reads TGTGCCAGCAGCCCAGGGGACCGAGGTGGTTCACCCCTCCACTTT. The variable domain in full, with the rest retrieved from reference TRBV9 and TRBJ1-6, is DSGVTQTPKHLITATGQRVTLRCSPRSGDLSVYWYQQSLDQGLQFLIQYYNGEERAKGNILERFSAQQFPDLHSELNLSSLELGDSALYFCASSPGDRGGSPLHFGNGTRLTVT.

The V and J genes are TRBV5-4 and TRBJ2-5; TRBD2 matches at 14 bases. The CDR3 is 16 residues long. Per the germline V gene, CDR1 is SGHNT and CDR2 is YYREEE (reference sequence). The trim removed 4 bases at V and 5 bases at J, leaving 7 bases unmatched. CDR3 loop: CASSTGLAGGGETQYF. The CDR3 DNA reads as TGTGCCAGCAGCACTGGACTAGCGGGAGGCGGGGAGACCCAGTACTTC.

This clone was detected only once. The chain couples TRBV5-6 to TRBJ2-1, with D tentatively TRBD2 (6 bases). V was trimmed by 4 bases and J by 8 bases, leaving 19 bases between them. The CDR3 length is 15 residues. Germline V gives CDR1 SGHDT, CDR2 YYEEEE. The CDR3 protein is CASSGGSGLPDEQFF. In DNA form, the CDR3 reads TGTGCCAGCAGCGGAGGATCGGGACTTCCCGATGAGCAGTTCTTC. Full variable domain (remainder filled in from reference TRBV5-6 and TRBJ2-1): DAGVTQSPTHLIKTRGQQVTLRCSPKSGHDTVSWYQQALGQGPQFIFQYYEEEERQRGNFPDRFSGHQFPNYSSELNVNALLLGDSALYLCASSGGSGLPDEQFFGPGTRLTVL.

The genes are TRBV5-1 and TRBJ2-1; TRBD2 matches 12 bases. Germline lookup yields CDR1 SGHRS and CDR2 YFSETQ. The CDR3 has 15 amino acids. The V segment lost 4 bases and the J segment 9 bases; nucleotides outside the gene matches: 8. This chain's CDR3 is CASSPWTSGKVEQFF. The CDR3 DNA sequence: TGCGCCAGCAGCCCTTGGACTAGCGGGAAGGTTGAGCAGTTCTTC. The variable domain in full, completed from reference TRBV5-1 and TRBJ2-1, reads KAGVTQTPRYLIKTRGQQVTLSCSPISGHRSVSWYQQTPGQGLQFLFEYFSETQRNKGNFPGRFSGRQFSNSRSEMNVSTLELGDSALYLCASSPWTSGKVEQFFGPGTRLTVL.

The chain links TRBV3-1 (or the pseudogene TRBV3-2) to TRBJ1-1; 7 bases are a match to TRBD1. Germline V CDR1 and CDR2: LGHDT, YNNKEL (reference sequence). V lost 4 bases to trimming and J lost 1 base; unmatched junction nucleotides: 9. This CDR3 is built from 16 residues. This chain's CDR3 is CASSPWSTGPNTEAFF. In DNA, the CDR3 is TGTGCCAGCAGCCCTTGGTCGACAGGGCCGAACACTGAAGCTTTCTTT.

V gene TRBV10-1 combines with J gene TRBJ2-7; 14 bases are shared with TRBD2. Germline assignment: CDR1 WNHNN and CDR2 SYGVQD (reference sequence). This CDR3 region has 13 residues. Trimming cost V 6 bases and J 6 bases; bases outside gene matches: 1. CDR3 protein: CASRGTSGSEQYF. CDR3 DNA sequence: TGCGCCAGCAGGGGGACTAGCGGGAGCGAGCAGTACTTC.

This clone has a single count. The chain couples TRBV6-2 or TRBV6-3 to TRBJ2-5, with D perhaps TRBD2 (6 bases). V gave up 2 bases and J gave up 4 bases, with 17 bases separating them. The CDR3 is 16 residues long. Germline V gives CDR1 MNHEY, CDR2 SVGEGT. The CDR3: CASSYPDGTGTETQYF. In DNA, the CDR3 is TGTGCCAGCAGTTACCCTGACGGGACTGGAACAGAGACCCAGTACTTC.

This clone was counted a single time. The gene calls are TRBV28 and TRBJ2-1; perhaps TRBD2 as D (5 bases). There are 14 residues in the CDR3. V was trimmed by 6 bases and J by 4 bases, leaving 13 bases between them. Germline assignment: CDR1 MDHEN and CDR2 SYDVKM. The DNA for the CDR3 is TGTGCCAGCAGCCCGAGGGTGCGTTACAATGAGCAGTTCTTC. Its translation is CASSPRVRYNEQFF. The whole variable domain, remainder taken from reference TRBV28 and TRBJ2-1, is DVKVTQSSRYLVKRTGEKVFLECVQDMDHENMFWYRQDPGLGLRLIYFSYDVKMKEKGDIPEGYSVSREKKERFSLILESASTNQTSMYLCASSPRVRYNEQFFGPGTRLTVL.

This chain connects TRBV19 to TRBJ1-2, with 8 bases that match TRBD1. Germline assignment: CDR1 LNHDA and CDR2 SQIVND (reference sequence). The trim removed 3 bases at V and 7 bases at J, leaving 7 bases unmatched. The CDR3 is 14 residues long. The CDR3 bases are TGTGCCAGTAGTATCGGGACAGGTCATTCTGGCTACACCTTC. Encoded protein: CASSIGTGHSGYTF.

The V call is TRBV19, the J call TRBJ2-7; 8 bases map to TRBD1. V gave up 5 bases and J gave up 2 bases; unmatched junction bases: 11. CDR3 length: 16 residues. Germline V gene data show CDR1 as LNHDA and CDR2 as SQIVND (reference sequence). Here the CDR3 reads CASSPRDRQDPYEQYF. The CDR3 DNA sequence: TGTGCCAGTAGTCCGAGGGACAGGCAAGACCCCTACGAGCAGTACTTC.

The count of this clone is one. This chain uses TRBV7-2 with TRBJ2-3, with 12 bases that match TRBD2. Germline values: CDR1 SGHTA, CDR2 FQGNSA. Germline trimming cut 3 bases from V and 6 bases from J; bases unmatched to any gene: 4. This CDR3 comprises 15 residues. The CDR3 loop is CASSFSGTSGDTQYF. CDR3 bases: TGTGCCAGCAGCTTTTCCGGGACTAGCGGGGATACGCAGTATTTT.

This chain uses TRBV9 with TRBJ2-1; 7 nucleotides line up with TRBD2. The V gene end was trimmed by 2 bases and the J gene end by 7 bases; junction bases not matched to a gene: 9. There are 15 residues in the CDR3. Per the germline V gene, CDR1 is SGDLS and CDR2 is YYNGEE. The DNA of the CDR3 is TGTGCCAGCAGCGTCAGCGGGATTGATGGGAATGAGCAGTTCTTC. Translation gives CASSVSGIDGNEQFF.

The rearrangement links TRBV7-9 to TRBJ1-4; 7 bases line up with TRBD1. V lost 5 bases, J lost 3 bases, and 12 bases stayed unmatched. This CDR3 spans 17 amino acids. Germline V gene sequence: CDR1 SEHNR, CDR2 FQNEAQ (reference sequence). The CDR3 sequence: CASSGRGDRAPNEKLFF. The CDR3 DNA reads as TGTGCCAGCAGCGGACGAGGCGACAGGGCCCCTAATGAAAAACTGTTTTTT.

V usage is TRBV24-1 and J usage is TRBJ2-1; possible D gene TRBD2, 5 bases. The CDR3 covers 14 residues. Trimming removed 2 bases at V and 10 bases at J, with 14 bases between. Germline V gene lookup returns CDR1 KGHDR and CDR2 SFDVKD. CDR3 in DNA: TGTGCCACCAGTGATTGGTCCCGAGGGAGCGAGCAGTTCTTC. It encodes CATSDWSRGSEQFF.

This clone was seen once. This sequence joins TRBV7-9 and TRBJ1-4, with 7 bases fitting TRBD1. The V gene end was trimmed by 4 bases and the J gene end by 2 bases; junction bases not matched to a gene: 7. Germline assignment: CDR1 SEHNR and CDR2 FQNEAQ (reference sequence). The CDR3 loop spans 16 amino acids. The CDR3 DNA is TGTGCCAGCAGCTACTGGGACAGTTCGACTAATGAAAAACTGTTTTTT. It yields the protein CASSYWDSSTNEKLFF.

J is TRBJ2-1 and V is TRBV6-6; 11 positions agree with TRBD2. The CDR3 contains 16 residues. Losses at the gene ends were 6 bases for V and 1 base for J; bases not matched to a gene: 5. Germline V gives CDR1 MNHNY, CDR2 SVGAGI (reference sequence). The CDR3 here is CASSPSGRPSYNEQFF. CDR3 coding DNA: TGTGCCAGCAGCCCTAGCGGGAGGCCATCCTACAATGAGCAGTTCTTC.

The CDR3 DNA reads as TGTGCCAGCAGCTTGGCCTCTGGAAACACCATATATTTT. Translated: CASSLASGNTIYF. V gene TRBV11-2 combines with J gene TRBJ1-3; no clear D. The CDR3 loop spans 13 amino acids. Trimming took off 3 bases at V and 0 bases at J, with 3 bases between the two ends. Germline loops: CDR1 SGHAT, CDR2 FQNNGV. The entire variable domain, with the rest obtained from reference TRBV11-2 and TRBJ1-3, is as follows: EAGVAQSPRYKIIEKRQSVAFWCNPISGHATLYWYQQILGQGPKLLIQFQNNGVVDDSQLPKDRFSAERLKGVDSTLKIQPAKLEDSAVYLCASSLASGNTIYFGEGSWLTVV.

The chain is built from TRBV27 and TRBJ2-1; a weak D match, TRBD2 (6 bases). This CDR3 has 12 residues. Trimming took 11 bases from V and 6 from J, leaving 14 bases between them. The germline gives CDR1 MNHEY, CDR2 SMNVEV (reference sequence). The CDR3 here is CAGGLSANEQFF. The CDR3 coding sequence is TGTGCCGGCGGACTAAGCGCCAATGAGCAGTTCTTC.